This T cell receptor (beta chain) comes out of a study of T-cell memory formation after mild COVID-19. V was trimmed by 2 bases and J by 4 bases, leaving 8 bases between them. CDR1 is LGHNA and CDR2 is YNFKEQ in the germline V gene. The CDR3 covers 13 residues. MiXCR, applied by TCRdb to the 5' RACE reads, yields one record per CDR3 protein. Of about 170,000 distinct CDR3 sequences listed, 13% were seen once; the top ten hold more than 3%. The sequence was obtained from a man between 18 and 29 years old who had mild COVID-19 (a few samples of this study predate the infection). Cell type and time point are not known. The gene calls are TRBV4-2 and TRBJ1-2; D call uncertain. Material for sequencing was PBMCs or a T cell subset sorted from them (not recorded which). This CDR3 is CASSQTTVYGYTF. The CDR3 bases are TGTGCCAGCAGCCAAACGACTGTCTATGGCTACACCTTC.